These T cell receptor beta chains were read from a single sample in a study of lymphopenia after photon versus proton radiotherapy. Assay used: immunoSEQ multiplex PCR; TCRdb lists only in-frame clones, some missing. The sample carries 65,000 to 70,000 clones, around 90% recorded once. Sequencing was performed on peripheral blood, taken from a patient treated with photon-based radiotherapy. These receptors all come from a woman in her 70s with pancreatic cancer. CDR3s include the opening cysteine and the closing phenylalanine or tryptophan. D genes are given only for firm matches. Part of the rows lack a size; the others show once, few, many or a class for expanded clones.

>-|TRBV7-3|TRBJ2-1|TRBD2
CASSQTSGMGNEQFF
TGTGCCAGCAGCCAGACTAGCGGGATGGGGAATGAGCAGTTCTTC
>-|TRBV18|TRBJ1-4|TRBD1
CASSYRDRVEKLFF
TGTGCCAGCTCATACCGGGACAGGGTGGAAAAACTGTTTTTT
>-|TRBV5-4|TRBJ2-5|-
CASSLVPGETQYF
TGTGCCAGCAGCTTGGTGCCCGGGGAGACCCAGTACTTC
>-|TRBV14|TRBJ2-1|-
CASSQINRDKQFF
TGTGCCAGCAGCCAAATAAACCGGGATAAGCAGTTCTTC
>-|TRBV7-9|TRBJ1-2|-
CASTRFFQAGLNYGYTF
TGTGCCAGCACCAGATTCTTCCAGGCGGGACTAAACTATGGCTACACCTTC
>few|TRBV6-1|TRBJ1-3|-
CASRSQEISGNTIYF
TGTGCCAGCAGGTCTCAGGAGATCTCTGGAAACACCATATATTTT
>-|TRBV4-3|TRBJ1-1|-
CASSPDPRGTEAFF
TGCGCCAGCAGCCCTGACCCGAGGGGCACTGAAGCTTTCTTT
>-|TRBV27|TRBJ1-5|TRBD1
CASSLQGANQPQHF
TGTGCCAGCAGTTTGCAGGGGGCGAATCAGCCCCAGCATTTT
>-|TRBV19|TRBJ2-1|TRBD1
CASNFIGAGQAYNEQFF
TGTGCCAGTAACTTTATTGGGGCGGGACAGGCCTACAATGAGCAGTTCTTC
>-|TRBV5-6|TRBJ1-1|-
CASSLGRGGMNAEAFF
TGTGCCAGCAGCTTAGGTCGAGGAGGAATGAACGCTGAAGCTTTCTTT
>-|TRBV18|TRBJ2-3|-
CASSPSQGSFNTQYF
TGTGCCAGCTCACCTTCACAGGGCTCTTTCAATACGCAGTATTTT
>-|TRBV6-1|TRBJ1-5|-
CASSESRDGAHQPQHF
TGTGCCAGCAGTGAAAGCCGGGACGGCGCACATCAGCCCCAGCATTTT
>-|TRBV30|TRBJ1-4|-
CAWRPRGGEEKLFF
TGTGCCTGGAGACCTCGGGGCGGGGAAGAAAAACTGTTTTTT
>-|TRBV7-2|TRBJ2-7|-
CASSPEGSRTYEQYF
TGTGCCAGCAGCCCAGAGGGGAGCCGTACCTACGAGCAGTACTTC
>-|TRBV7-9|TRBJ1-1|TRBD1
CASSDVPGGSDTEAFF
TGTGCCAGCAGCGACGTGCCAGGGGGCTCGGACACTGAAGCTTTCTTT
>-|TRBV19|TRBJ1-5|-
CASSSQDNQPQHF
TGTGCCAGTAGTTCCCAGGACAATCAGCCCCAGCATTTT
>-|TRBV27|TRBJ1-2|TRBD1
CASSYLEGQVMSYTF
TGTGCCAGCAGTTATCTGGAGGGACAGGTTATGAGCTACACCTTC
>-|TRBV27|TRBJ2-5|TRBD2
CASSLQGLAGPAAETQYF
TGTGCCAGCAGCTTACAGGGACTAGCGGGCCCGGCGGCGGAGACCCAGTACTTC
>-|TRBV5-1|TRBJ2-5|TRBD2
CASSYTSGSTLQETQYF
TGCGCCAGCAGCTATACTAGCGGATCAACCCTCCAAGAGACCCAGTACTTC
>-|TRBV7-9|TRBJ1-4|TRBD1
CASSRGDREEEKLFF
TGTGCCAGCAGCCGGGGGGACAGAGAGGAAGAAAAACTGTTTTTT
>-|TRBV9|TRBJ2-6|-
CASSVEATGGAVVLTF
TGTGCCAGCAGCGTAGAGGCCACCGGCGGGGCTGTCGTCCTGACTTTC
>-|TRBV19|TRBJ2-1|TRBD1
CASSMRGQGAYNEQFF
TGTGCCAGTAGTATGCGTGGACAGGGCGCCTACAATGAGCAGTTCTTC
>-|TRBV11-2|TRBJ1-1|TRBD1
CASSSQGGGTEAFF
TGTGCCAGCAGCTCACAGGGGGGGGGCACTGAAGCTTTCTTT
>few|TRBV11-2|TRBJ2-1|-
CASSSRTHIFEQFF
TGTGCCAGCAGCTCGAGGACACACATCTTCGAGCAGTTCTTC
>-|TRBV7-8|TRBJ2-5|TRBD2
CASSFQTSGGSGTQYF
TGTGCCAGCAGCTTTCAGACTAGCGGGGGTTCCGGGACCCAGTACTTC
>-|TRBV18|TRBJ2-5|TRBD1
CASSPTGTGPGETQYF
TGTGCCAGCTCACCTACCGGGACAGGGCCCGGGGAGACCCAGTACTTC
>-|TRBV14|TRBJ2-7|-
CASSQDGLTGKGLDEQYF
TGTGCCAGCAGCCAAGATGGTCTTACGGGCAAAGGGCTTGACGAGCAGTACTTC
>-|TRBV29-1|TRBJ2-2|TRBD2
CSALSGSATGELFF
TGCAGCGCCCTGAGCGGGAGTGCCACCGGGGAGCTGTTTTTT
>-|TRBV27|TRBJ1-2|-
CASSLQGGDGYTF
TGTGCCAGCAGTCTTCAGGGTGGAGATGGCTACACCTTC
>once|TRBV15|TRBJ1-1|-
CATSEEVNTEAFF
TGTGCCACCAGCGAGGAAGTGAACACTGAAGCTTTCTTT
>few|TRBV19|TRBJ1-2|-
CASSIRRTDYGYTF
TGTGCCAGTAGTATTCGTCGGACAGATTATGGCTACACCTTC
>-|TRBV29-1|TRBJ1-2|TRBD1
CSVLGQGARGYTF
TGCAGCGTTTTGGGACAGGGGGCGCGGGGCTACACCTTC
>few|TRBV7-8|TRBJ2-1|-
CASSLSGTSGNEQFF
TGTGCCAGCAGCTTATCGGGGACTTCGGGGAATGAGCAGTTCTTC
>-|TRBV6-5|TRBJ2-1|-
CASTRRPVNYNEQFF
TGTGCCAGCACCAGGAGGCCAGTAAACTACAATGAGCAGTTCTTC
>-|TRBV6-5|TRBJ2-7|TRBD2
CASSSKLAANSYEQYF
TGTGCCAGCAGTTCCAAACTAGCGGCCAACTCCTACGAGCAGTACTTC
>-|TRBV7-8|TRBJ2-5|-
CASSLARQTQYF
TGTGCCAGCAGCTTAGCGAGACAGACCCAGTACTTC
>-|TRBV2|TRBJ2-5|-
CASSEPSLKETQYF
TGTGCCAGCAGTGAACCTAGCCTCAAAGAGACCCAGTACTTC
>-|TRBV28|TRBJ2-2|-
CASYHTRPDPTGELFF
TGTGCCAGCTACCATACCCGGCCTGATCCAACCGGGGAGCTGTTTTTT
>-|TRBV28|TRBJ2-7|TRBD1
CASSLWGQGRSYEQYF
TGTGCCAGCAGTTTATGGGGACAGGGAAGGTCCTACGAGCAGTACTTC
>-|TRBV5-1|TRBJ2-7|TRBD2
CASSLGGTSGLYEQYF
TGCGCCAGCAGCTTGGGGGGAACTAGCGGGCTATACGAGCAGTACTTC
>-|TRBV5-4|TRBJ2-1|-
CASSFNRLNSYNEQFF
TGTGCCAGCAGCTTTAACAGGCTAAACTCCTACAATGAGCAGTTCTTC
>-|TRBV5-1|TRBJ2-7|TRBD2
CASSPGLAGGPGYEQYF
TGCGCCAGCAGCCCGGGACTAGCGGGAGGGCCAGGTTACGAGCAGTACTTC